This TCR beta chain is from a study of T cells in Graves' hyperthyroidism and ophthalmopathy. The study enrolled patients aged 18 to 65 with newly diagnosed hyperthyroidism of under 2 months' duration. Ten or more counts support this clonotype. Antigen specificity is unknown. Germline V gene data show CDR1 as SGHTA and CDR2 as FQGNSA. This CDR3 spans 14 amino acids. V trimming: 6 bases; J trimming: 7 bases; junction bases outside the gene matches: 9. Study-level results: In blood, most of the thyroid clonotypes expanded above 0.001 were also present.

TCR beta CDR3 regions were amplified from RNA transcripts. Using the HTBI primer set, a first-round RT-PCR was run on the TCR CDR3. A single record per CDR3 protein comes from TCRdb applying MiXCR to the multiplex PCR reads. Found here are about 96,000 distinct CDR3 sequences, around 52% of them singletons; the top ten hold around 27%. Sequencing used blood. V usage is TRBV7-2 and J usage is TRBJ2-7, with 10 bases matching TRBD1. This receptor was taken from a woman in her forties with Graves' hyperthyroidism. CDR3 residues: CASSSGTGAWEQYF. DNA of the CDR3: TGTGCCAGCAGTTCCGGGACAGGGGCCTGGGAGCAGTACTTC.